This TCR beta chain was retrieved from a study of regulatory T cells in long-lasting Graves disease. For TCR beta, libraries came from iRepertoire HTBI primers and Arm-PCR of CDR3 regions. TCRdb fed the multiplex PCR reads into MiXCR, producing one record per CDR3 protein. The table has approximately 350,000 distinct CDR3 sequences, approximately 25% seen once. Time point indicated: persistent/refractory GD, antithyroid drugs over 5 years with positive TRAb. From RNA extracted from PBMCs, the TCR library was made. The CDR3 sequence is 13 residues long. Germline CDR1 and CDR2: MDHEN and SYDVKM. V dropped 2 bases and J dropped 9 bases, with 14 bases sitting between them.

This sequence originates from a woman in her 40s with Graves disease. Sample: peripheral blood mononuclear cells (PBMCs), taken when the disease was refractory, from a patient treated with antithyroid drugs. The chain employs TRBV28 and TRBJ2-7, with D uncertain. CDR3 region: CASSLPNTYAQYF. The CDR3 DNA reads TGTGCCAGCAGTTTACCGAACACTTATGCGCAGTACTTC.